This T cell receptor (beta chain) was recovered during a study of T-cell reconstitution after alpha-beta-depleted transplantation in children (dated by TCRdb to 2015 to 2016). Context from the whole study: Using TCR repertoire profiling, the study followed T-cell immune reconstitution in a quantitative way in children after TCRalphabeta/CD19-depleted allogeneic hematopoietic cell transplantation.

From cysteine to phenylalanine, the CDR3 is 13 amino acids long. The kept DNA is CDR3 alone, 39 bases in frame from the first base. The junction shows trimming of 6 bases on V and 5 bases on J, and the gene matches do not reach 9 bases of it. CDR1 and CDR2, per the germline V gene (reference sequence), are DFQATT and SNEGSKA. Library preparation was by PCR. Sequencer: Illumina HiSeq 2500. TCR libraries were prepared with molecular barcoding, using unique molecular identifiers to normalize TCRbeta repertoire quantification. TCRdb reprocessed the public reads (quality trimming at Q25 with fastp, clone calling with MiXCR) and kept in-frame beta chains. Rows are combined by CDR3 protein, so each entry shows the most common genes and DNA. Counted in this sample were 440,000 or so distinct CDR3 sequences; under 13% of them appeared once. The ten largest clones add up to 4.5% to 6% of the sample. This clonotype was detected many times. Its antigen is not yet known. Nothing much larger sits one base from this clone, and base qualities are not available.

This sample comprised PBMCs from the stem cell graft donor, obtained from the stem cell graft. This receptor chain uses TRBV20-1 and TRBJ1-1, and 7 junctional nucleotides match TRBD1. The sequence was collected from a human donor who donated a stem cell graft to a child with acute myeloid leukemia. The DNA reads TGCAGTGCCGGACAGGCGACGTGGACTGAAGCTTTCTTT. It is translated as CSAGQATWTEAFF.